A single sample is the source of the 11 T cell receptor beta chains below, sequenced in a study of cytomegalovirus exposure and HLA in healthy donors. The repertoire was sequenced with immunoSEQ multiplex PCR; TCRdb's copy has only in-frame clones and lacks some. The sample consists of about 120,000 clones, roughly 95% of them appearing once. Sequencing input: PBMCs. The origin of the receptors is a young man in good health and CMV-seronegative.

The rearrangement uses TRBV6-1 and TRBJ2-7; 9 nucleotides line up with TRBD1. The CDR3 totals 15 residues. Germline CDR1 MNHNS, CDR2 SASEGT. The V segment lost 5 bases and the J segment 6 bases; nucleotides outside the gene matches: 11. The CDR3 DNA reads as TGTGCCAGCAGTTTCCAGGGGACAGGGAAAGGCGAGCAGTACTTC. Amino acid sequence: CASSFQGTGKGEQYF.

This sequence joins TRBV2 and TRBJ1-5; 9 bases line up with TRBD1. Germline V lookup: CDR1 SNHLY, CDR2 FYNNEI. The V segment lost 5 bases and the J segment 0 bases; nucleotides outside the gene matches: 2. This CDR3 spans 15 amino acids. CDR3 amino acids: CASSRTGVSNQPQHF. The CDR3 region has the DNA TGTGCCAGCAGTCGGACAGGGGTTAGCAATCAGCCCCAGCATTTT.

The gene calls are TRBV25-1 and TRBJ1-3; the D gene is possibly TRBD1 (5 bases). The CDR3 consists of 16 residues. Trimming removed 1 base from V and 0 bases from J, with 10 bases in between. Germline CDR1 and CDR2: MGHDK and SYGVNS. The CDR3: CASSEFGGSSGNTIYF. CDR3 coding DNA: TGTGCCAGCAGTGAATTCGGGGGTAGCTCTGGAAACACCATATATTTT.

This rearrangement joins TRBV9 to TRBJ1-1, with 7 bases that match TRBD1. This CDR3 is 14 amino acids long. The junction had 6 bases not matched to a gene; V was cut back by 4 bases and J by 3 bases. Germline CDR1 and CDR2: SGDLS and YYNGEE. CDR3 nucleotides: TGTGCCAGCAGCCCACAAGACAGGGACACTGAAGCTTTCTTT. Translating gives CASSPQDRDTEAFF. The whole variable domain, filled in from reference TRBV9 and TRBJ1-1, reads DSGVTQTPKHLITATGQRVTLRCSPRSGDLSVYWYQQSLDQGLQFLIQYYNGEERAKGNILERFSAQQFPDLHSELNLSSLELGDSALYFCASSPQDRDTEAFFGQGTRLTVV.

The CDR3 reads CASSFSNEQFF. The CDR3 DNA reads TGTGCCAGCAGTTTTAGTAATGAGCAGTTCTTC. The rearrangement links TRBV27 to TRBJ2-1; D call uncertain. Germline V gene lookup returns CDR1 MNHEY and CDR2 SMNVEV (reference sequence). This CDR3 has 11 amino acids. The V end lost 3 bases, the J end lost 7 bases, and 4 bases lay between the germline ends.

CDR3 loop: CASSREGGKETQYF. In nucleotides, the CDR3 is TGCGCCAGCAGCCGTGAGGGGGGGAAGGAGACCCAGTACTTC. The chain carries TRBV5-1 and TRBJ2-5, with a weak D call TRBD2 (7 bases). There are 14 residues in the CDR3. Germline CDR1 reads SGHRS; CDR2 reads YFSETQ. Trimming removed 4 bases at V and 5 bases at J, with 15 bases between. Full variable domain (rest looked up from reference TRBV5-1 and TRBJ2-5): KAGVTQTPRYLIKTRGQQVTLSCSPISGHRSVSWYQQTPGQGLQFLFEYFSETQRNKGNFPGRFSGRQFSNSRSEMNVSTLELGDSALYLCASSREGGKETQYFGPGTRLLVL.

CDR3 nucleotide sequence: TGTGCCAGCAGTTCTGGTTGGAGGACCGATTACAATGAGCAGTTCTTC. As protein: CASSSGWRTDYNEQFF. V gene TRBV28 combines with J gene TRBJ2-1; D is possibly TRBD2 (5 bases). The CDR3 loop spans 16 amino acids. Trimming pared 4 bases from V and 4 bases from J, leaving 17 bases between. Germline-derived CDR1 and CDR2 are MDHEN and SYDVKM.

This chain joins TRBV13 and TRBJ2-7; D gene uncertain. The CDR3 is made up of 14 amino acids. The germline CDR1 and CDR2 sequences are PRHDT and FYEKMQ (reference sequence). V was clipped by 5 bases and J by 0 bases, with 11 bases between them. The CDR3, as DNA: TGTGCCAGCAGCCCTGACTTCAACTCCTACGAGCAGTACTTC. Translation gives CASSPDFNSYEQYF.

The J gene is TRBJ2-1, the V gene TRBV14; 8 positions match TRBD2. V gave up 1 base and J gave up 0 bases; unmatched junction bases: 2. CDR3 size: 16 residues. The V gene's germline CDR1 is SGHDN and CDR2 FVKESK. This CDR3 is CASSQGSGSSYNEQFF. CDR3 DNA sequence: TGTGCCAGCAGCCAAGGAAGCGGGAGCTCCTACAATGAGCAGTTCTTC.

This clone was found once. The chain couples TRBV27 to TRBJ2-7, with D perhaps matching TRBD1 (6 bases). Deletions cut 5 bases from V and 5 bases from J, with 13 bases between. CDR1 is MNHEY, CDR2 SMNVEV, per germline (reference sequence). This CDR3 contains 13 residues. The CDR3 DNA sequence: TGTGCCAGCAGTCCGGGGACAATACACGAGCAGTACTTC. Its protein is CASSPGTIHEQYF.

V and J are TRBV27 and TRBJ2-7; TRBD2 matches at 8 bases. CDR1 is MNHEY, CDR2 SMNVEV, per germline (reference sequence). V lost 7 bases and J lost 1; bases outside the gene matches: 6. This CDR3 region has 14 residues. DNA of the CDR3: TGTGCCAGCACCCCGACTAGCGCTTCCTACGAGCAGTACTTC. It specifies CASTPTSASYEQYF.